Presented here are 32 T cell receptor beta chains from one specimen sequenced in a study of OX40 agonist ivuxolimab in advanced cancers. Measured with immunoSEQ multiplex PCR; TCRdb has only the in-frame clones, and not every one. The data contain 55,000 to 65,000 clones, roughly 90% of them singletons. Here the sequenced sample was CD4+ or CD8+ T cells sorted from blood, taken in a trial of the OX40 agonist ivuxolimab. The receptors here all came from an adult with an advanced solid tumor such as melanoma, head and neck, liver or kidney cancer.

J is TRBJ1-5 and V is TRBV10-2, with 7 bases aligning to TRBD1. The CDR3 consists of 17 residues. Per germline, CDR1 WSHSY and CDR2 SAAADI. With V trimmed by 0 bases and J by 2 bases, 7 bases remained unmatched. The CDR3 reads CASSESRVTGGNQPQHF. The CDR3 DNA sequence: TGCGCCAGCAGTGAGTCGAGGGTCACAGGGGGCAATCAGCCCCAGCATTTT.

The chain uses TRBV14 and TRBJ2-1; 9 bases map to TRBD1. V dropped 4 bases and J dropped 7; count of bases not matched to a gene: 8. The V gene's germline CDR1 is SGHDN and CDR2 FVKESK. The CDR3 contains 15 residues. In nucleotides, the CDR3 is TGTGCCAGCAGCCGCGGACAGGGGCGTCGAAATGAGCAGTTCTTC. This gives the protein CASSRGQGRRNEQFF.

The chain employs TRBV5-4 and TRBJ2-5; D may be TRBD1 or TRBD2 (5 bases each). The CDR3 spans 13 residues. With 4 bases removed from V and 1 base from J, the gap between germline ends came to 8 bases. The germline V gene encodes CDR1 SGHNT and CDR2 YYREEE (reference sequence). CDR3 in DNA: TGTGCCAGCAGCACTGGGACCCAAGAGACCCAGTACTTC. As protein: CASSTGTQETQYF.

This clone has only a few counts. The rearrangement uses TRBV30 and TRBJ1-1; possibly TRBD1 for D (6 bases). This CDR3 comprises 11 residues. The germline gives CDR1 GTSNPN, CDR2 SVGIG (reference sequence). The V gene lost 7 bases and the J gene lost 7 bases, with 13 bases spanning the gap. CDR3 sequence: CASYYRVEAFF. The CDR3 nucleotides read TGTGCCTCCTATTACAGGGTTGAAGCTTTCTTT.

CDR3 sequence reads: CASSLGRGGDYGYTF. CDR3 in DNA: TGTGCCAGCAGCTTAGGCAGGGGTGGGGACTATGGCTACACCTTC. This rearrangement joins TRBV7-9 to TRBJ1-2; tentatively, D is TRBD1 (6 bases). Between the trimmed V and J ends, which lost 1 base and 3 bases, there was a span of 12 bases. There are 15 residues in the CDR3. CDR1 and CDR2 (germline): SEHNR, FQNEAQ (reference sequence).

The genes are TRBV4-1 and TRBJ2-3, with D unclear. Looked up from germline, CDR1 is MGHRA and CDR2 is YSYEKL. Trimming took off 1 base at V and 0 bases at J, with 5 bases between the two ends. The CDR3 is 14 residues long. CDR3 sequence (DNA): TGCGCCAGCAGCCAAGTCGGCAGCACAGATACGCAGTATTTT. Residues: CASSQVGSTDTQYF.

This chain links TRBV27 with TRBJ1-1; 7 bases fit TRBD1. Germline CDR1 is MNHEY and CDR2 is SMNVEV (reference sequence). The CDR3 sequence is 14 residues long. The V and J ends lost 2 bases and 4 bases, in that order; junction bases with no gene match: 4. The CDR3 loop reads CASSLGSGGTEAFF. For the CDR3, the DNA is TGTGCCAGCAGTTTAGGGTCAGGGGGCACTGAAGCTTTCTTT.

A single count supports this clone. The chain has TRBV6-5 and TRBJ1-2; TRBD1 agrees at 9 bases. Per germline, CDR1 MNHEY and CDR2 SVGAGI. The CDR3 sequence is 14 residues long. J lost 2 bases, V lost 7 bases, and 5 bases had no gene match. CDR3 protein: CASTWGTGNYGYTF. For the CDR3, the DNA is TGTGCCAGCACGTGGGGGACAGGGAACTATGGCTACACCTTC.

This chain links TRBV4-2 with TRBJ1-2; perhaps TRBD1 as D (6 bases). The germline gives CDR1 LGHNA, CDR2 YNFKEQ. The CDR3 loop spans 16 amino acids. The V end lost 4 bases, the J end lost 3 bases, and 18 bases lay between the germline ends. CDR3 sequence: CASSPRGVGGDYGYTF. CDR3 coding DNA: TGTGCCAGCAGCCCCCGTGGTGTAGGGGGGGACTATGGCTACACCTTC.

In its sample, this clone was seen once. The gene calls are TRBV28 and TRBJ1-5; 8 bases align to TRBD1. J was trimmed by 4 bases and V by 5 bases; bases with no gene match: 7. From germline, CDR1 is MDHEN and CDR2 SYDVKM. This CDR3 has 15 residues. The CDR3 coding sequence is TGTGCCAGCAGTCTACAGGGGGGGCCTAATCAGCCCCAGCATTTT. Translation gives CASSLQGGPNQPQHF. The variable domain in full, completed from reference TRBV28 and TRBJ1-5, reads DVKVTQSSRYLVKRTGEKVFLECVQDMDHENMFWYRQDPGLGLRLIYFSYDVKMKEKGDIPEGYSVSREKKERFSLILESASTNQTSMYLCASSLQGGPNQPQHFGDGTRLSIL.

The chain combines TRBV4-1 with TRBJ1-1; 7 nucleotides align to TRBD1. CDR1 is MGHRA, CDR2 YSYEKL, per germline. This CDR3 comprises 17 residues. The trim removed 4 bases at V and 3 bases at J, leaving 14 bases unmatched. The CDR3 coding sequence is TGCGCCAGCAGCCCAAGAGATCCTAGACAGGGCGACACTGAAGCTTTCTTT. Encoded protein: CASSPRDPRQGDTEAFF.

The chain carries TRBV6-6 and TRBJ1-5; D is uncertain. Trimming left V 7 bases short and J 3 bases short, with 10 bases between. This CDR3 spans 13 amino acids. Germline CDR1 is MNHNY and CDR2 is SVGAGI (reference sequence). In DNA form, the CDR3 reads TGTGCCAGCACTGGGGATCTCAATCAGCCCCAGCATTTT. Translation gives CASTGDLNQPQHF.

The CDR3 here is CASTRLAGGPGELFF. DNA for the CDR3: TGTGCCAGTACCAGACTAGCGGGAGGGCCCGGGGAGCTGTTTTTT. The V gene is TRBV19, the J gene TRBJ2-2; 14 bases match TRBD2. The V gene's germline CDR1 is LNHDA and CDR2 SQIVND (reference sequence). Germline trimming cut 7 bases from V and 6 bases from J; bases unmatched to any gene: 4. The CDR3 has 15 residues.

The CDR3: CASSPERTSTDTQYF. The CDR3 DNA follows: TGTGCCAGCAGTCCCGAGCGGACTAGCACAGATACGCAGTATTTT. The rearrangement links TRBV7-7 to TRBJ2-3; tentatively, D is TRBD2 (5 bases). CDR3 length: 15 amino acids. Germline V gene data show CDR1 as SSHAT and CDR2 as FNYEAQ (reference sequence). V was trimmed by 6 bases and J by 0 bases, leaving 13 bases between them.

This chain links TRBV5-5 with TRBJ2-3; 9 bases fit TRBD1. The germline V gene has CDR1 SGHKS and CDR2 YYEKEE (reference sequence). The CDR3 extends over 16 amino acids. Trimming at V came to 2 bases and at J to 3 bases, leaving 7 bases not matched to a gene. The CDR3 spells CASSLYGTGWTDTQYF. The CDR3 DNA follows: TGTGCCAGCAGCTTATATGGGACAGGGTGGACAGATACGCAGTATTTT.

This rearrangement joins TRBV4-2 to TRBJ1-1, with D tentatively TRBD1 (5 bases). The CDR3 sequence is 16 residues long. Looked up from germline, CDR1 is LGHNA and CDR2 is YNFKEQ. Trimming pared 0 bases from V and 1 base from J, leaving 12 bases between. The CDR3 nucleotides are TGTGCCAGCAGCCAAGATGCGGCAGGGCGGAACACTGAAGCTTTCTTT. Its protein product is CASSQDAAGRNTEAFF.

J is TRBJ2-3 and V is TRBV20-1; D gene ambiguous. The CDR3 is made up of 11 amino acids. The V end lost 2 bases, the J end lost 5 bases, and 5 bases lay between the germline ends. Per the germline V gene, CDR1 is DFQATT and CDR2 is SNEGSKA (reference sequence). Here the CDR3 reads CSARPQDTQYF. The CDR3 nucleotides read TGCAGTGCTAGACCCCAAGATACGCAGTATTTT.

CDR3 sequence: CASSSDRWTGLQETQYF. In DNA form, the CDR3 reads TGTGCCAGCAGCTCAGATCGATGGACAGGGCTCCAAGAGACCCAGTACTTC. This chain uses TRBV7-2 with TRBJ2-5, with TRBD1 matching over 8 bases. The CDR3 is 17 residues long. The germline gives CDR1 SGHTA, CDR2 FQGNSA. The junction had 11 bases not matched to a gene; V was cut back by 4 bases and J by 1 base.

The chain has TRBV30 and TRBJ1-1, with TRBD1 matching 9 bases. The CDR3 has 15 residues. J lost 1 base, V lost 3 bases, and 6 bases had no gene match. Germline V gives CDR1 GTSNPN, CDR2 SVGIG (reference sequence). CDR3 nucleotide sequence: TGTGCCTGGAGAAACAGGGGGCGCCGGAACACTGAAGCTTTCTTT. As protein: CAWRNRGRRNTEAFF. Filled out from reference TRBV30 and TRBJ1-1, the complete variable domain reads SQTIHQWPATLVQPVGSPLSLECTVEGTSNPNLYWYRQAAGRGLQLLFYSVGIGQISSEVPQNLSASRPQDRQFILSSKKLLLSDSGFYLCAWRNRGRRNTEAFFGQGTRLTVV.

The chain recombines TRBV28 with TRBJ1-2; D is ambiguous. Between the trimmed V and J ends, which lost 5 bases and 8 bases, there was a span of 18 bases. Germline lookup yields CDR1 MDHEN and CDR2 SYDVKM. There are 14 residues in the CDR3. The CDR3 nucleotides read TGTGCCAGCAGTCCCGCAATTTGGGGAATAGGCTACACCTTC. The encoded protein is CASSPAIWGIGYTF.

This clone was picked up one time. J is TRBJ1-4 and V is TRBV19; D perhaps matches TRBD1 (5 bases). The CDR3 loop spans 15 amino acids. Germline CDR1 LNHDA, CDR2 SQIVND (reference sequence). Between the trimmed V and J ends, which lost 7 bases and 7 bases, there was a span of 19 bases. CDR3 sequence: CASTALGTRSEKLFF. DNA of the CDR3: TGTGCCAGTACTGCCTTAGGGACGAGGAGTGAAAAACTGTTTTTT. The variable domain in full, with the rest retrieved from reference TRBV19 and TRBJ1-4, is DGGITQSPKYLFRKEGQNVTLSCEQNLNHDAMYWYRQDPGQGLRLIYYSQIVNDFQKGDIAEGYSVSREKKESFPLTVTSAQKNPTAFYLCASTALGTRSEKLFFGSGTQLSVL.

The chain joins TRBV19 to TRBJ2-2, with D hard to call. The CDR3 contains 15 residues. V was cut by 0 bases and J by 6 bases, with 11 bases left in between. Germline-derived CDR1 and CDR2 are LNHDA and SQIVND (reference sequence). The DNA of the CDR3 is TGTGCCAGTAGTATAGATCAGAACCCCGCCGGGGAGCTGTTTTTT. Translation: CASSIDQNPAGELFF.

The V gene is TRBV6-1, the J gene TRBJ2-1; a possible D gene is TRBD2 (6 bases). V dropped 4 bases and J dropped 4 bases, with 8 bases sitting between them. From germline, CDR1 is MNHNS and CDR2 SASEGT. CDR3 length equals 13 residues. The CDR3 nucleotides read TGTGCCAGCAGTGTAGCGGTGTACAATGAGCAGTTCTTC. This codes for CASSVAVYNEQFF.

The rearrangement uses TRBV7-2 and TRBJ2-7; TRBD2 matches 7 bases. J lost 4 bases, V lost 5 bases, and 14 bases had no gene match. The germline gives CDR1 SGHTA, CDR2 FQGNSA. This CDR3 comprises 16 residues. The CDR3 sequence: CASSKEASGVQYEQYF. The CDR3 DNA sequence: TGTGCCAGCAGCAAAGAGGCTAGCGGAGTACAATACGAGCAGTACTTC.

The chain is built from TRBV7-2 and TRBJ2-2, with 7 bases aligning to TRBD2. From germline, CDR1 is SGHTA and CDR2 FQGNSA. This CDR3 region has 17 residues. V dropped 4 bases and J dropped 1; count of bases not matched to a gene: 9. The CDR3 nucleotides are TGTGCCAGCAGCTCTGGATCGACTAGCCTGAACACCGGGGAGCTGTTTTTT. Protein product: CASSSGSTSLNTGELFF.

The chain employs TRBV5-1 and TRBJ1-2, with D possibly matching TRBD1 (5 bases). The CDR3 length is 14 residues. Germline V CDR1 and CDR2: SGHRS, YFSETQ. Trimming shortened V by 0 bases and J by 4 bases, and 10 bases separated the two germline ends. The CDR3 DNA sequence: TGCGCCAGCAGCTTGGATCGGACAATCTATGGCTACACCTTC. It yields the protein CASSLDRTIYGYTF.

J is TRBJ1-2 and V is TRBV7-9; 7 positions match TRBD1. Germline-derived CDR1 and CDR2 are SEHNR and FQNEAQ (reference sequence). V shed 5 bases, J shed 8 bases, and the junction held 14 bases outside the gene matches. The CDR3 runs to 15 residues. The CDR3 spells CASSNIGQALGGYTF. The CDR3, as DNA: TGTGCCAGCAGCAACATCGGACAGGCTCTCGGGGGCTACACCTTC.

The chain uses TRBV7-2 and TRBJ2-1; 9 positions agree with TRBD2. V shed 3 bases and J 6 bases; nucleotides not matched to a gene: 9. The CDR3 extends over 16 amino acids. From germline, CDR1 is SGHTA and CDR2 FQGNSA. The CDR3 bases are TGTGCCAGCAGCTTGGAGGGACTAGCTATGATCAATGAGCAGTTCTTC. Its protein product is CASSLEGLAMINEQFF.

This chain's CDR3 is CASSQDLHNEQYF. The CDR3 nucleotides read TGCGCCAGCAGCCAAGATTTACATAACGAGCAGTACTTC. The chain has TRBV4-3 and TRBJ2-7; no clear D. The CDR3 totals 13 residues. From germline, CDR1 is LGHNA and CDR2 YSLEER. V lost 0 bases, J lost 5 bases, and 8 bases lay in between.

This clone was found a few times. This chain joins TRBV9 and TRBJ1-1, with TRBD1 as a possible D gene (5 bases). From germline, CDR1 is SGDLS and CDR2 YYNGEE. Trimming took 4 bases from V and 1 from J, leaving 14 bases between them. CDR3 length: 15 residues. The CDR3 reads CASSPLPTANTEAFF. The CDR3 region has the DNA TGTGCCAGCAGCCCCCTACCGACAGCGAACACTGAAGCTTTCTTT.

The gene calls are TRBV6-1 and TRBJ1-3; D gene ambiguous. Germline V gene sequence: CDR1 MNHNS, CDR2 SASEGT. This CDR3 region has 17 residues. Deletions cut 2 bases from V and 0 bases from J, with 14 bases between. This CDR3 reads CASSEIPGWSSGNTIYF. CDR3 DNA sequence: TGTGCCAGCAGTGAAATCCCGGGCTGGTCCTCTGGAAACACCATATATTTT.

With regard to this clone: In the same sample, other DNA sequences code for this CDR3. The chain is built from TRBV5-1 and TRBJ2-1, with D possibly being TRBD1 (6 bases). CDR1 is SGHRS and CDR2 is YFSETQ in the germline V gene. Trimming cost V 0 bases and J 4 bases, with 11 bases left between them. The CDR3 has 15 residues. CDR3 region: CASSLEDSKYNEQFF. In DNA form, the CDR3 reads TGCGCCAGCAGCTTGGAGGACAGTAAATACAATGAGCAGTTCTTC.